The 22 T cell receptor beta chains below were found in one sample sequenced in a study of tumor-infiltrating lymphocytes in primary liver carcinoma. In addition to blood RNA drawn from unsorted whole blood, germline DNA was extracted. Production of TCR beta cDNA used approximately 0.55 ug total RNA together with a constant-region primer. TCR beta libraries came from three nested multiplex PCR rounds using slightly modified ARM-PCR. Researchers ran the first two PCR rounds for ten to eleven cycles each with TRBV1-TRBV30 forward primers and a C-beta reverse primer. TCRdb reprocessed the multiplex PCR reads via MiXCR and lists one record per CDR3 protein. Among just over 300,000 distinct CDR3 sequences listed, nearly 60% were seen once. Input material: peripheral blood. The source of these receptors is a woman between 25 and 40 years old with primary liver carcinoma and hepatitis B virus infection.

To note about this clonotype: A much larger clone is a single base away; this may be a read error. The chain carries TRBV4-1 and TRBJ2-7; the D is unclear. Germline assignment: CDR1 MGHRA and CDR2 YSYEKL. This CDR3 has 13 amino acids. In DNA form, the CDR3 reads TGCGCCAGCAGCCAACAGGCTACCTACGGGCAGTACTTC. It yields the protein CASSQQATYGQYF.

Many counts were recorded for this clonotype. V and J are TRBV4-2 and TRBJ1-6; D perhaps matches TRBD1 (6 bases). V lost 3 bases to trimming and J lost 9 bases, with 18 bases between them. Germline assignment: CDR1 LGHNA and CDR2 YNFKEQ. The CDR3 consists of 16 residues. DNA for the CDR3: TGTGCCAGCAGCCATGGACAGCAAACCTTAGGTTCACCCCTCCACTTT. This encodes CASSHGQQTLGSPLHF.

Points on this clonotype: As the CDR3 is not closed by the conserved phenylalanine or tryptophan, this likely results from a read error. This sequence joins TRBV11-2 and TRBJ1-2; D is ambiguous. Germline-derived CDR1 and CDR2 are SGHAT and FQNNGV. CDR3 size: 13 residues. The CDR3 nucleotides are TGTGTCAGCAGCTCAGATTGGGGCTATGGCTACACCCTC. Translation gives CVSSSDWGYGYTL.

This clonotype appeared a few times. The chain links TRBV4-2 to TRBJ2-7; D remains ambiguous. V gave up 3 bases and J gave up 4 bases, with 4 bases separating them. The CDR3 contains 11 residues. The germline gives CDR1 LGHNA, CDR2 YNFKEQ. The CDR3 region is CASSHGYEQYF. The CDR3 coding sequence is TGTGCCAGCAGCCATGGTTACGAGCAGTACTTC.

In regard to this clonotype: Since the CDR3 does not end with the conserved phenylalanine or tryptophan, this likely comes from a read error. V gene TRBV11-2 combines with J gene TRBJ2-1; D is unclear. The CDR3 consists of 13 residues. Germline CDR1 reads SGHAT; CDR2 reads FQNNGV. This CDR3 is CARSLETYNEQFV. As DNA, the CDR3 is TGTGCCCGCAGCTTAGAAACATACAATGAGCAGTTCGTC.

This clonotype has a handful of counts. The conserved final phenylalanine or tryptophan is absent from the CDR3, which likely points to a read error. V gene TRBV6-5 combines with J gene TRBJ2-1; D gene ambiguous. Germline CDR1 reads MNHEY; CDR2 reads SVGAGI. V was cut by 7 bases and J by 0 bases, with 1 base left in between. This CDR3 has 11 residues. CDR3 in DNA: TGTGCCAGCACCTCCTACAATGAGCAGTTCTCC. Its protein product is CASTSYNEQFS.

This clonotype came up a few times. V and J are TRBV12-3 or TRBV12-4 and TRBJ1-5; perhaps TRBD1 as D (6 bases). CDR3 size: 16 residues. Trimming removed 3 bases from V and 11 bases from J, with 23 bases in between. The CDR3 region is CASSLSQGGGRLAQHF. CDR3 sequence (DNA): TGTGCCAGCAGTTTGTCACAGGGCGGGGGTAGATTGGCCCAGCATTTT.

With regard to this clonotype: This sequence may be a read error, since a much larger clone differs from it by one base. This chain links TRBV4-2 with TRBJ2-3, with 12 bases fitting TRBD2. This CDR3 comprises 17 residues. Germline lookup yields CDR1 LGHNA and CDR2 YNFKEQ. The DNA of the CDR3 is TGTGCCAGCAGCCAAGACCCTAGCGGGAGGGCTTGGGATACGCGGTATTTT. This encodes CASSQDPSGRAWDTRYF.

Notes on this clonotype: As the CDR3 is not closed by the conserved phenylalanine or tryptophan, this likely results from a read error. The CDR3 DNA sequence: TGTGCCAGCAGCGCGACTAGGGCGGATACGCAGTATTTG. Amino acid sequence: CASSATRADTQYL. The genes are TRBV11-2 and TRBJ2-3; TRBD2 is a possible D gene (6 bases). The germline V gene encodes CDR1 SGHAT and CDR2 FQNNGV. The CDR3 runs to 13 residues. V lost 5 bases to trimming and J lost 6 bases, with 12 bases between them.

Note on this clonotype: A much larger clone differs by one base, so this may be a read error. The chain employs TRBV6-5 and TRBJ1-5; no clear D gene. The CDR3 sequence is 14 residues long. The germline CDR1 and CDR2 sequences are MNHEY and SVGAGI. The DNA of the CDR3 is TGTGCCAACAGTTACAAGGTTAGCAATCAGCCCCAGCATTTT. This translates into CANSYKVSNQPQHF.

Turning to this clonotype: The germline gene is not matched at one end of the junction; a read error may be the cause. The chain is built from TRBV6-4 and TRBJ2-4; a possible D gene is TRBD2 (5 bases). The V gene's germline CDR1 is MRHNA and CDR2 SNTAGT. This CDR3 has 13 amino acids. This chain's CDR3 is CASSEHPGDIQYF. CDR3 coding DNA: TGTGCCAGTAGTGAACACCCCGGGGACATTCAGTACTTC.

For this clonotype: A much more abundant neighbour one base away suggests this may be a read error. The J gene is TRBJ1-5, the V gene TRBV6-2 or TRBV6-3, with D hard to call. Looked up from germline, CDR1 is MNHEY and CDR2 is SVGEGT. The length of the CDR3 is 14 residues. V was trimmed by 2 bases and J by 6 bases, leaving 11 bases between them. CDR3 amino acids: CASSYVGVLQPQHF. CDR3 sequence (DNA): TGTGCCAGCAGTTACGTTGGGGTTCTTCAGCCCCAGCATTTT.

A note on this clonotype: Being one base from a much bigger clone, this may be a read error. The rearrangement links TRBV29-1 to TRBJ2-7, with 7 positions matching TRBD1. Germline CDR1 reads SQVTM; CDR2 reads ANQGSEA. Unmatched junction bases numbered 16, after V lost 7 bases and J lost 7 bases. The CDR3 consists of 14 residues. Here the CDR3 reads CSAVHFTGAGEQYF. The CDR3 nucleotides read TGCAGCGCCGTGCACTTTACAGGGGCAGGGGAGCAGTACTTC.

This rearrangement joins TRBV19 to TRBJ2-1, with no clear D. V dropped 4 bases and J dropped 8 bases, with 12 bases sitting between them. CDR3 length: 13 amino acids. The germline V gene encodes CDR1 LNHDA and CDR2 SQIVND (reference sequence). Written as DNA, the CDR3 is TGTGCCAGTAGTAGTTTTGCCGCGTATGAGCAGTTCTTC. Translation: CASSSFAAYEQFF.

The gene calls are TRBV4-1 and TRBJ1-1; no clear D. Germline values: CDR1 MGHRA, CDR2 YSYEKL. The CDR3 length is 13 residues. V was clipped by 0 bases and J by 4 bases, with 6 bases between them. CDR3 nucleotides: TGCGCCAGCAGCCAAGATTACGTCACTGAAGCTTTCTTT. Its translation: CASSQDYVTEAFF.

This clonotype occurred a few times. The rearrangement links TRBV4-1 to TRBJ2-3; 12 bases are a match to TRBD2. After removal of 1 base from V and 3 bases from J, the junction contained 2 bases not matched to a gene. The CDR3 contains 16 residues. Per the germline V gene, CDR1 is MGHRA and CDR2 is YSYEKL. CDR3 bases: TGCGCCAGCAGCCAAGGGACTAGCGGGAATACAGATACGCAGTATTTT. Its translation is CASSQGTSGNTDTQYF.

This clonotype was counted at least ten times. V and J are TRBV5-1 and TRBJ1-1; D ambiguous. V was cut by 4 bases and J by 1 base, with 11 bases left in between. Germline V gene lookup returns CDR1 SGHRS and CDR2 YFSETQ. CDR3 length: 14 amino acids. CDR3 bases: TGCGCCAGCAGCCAGCTTACACAGAACACTGAAGCTTTCTTT. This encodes CASSQLTQNTEAFF.

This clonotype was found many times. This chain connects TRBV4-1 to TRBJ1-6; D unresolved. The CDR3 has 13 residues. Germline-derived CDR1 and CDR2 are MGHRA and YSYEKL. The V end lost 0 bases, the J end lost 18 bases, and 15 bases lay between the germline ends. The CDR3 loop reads CASSQEIGLPGHF. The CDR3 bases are TGCGCCAGCAGCCAAGAGATTGGCCTTCCCGGCCACTTT.

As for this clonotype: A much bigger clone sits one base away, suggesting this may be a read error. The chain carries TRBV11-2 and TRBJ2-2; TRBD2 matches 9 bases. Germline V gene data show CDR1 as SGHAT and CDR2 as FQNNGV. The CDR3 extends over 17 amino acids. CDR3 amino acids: CASSQTLGLASTGKLFF. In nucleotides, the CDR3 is TGTGCCAGCAGCCAGACCCTCGGACTAGCGTCGACCGGGAAGCTGTTTTTT.

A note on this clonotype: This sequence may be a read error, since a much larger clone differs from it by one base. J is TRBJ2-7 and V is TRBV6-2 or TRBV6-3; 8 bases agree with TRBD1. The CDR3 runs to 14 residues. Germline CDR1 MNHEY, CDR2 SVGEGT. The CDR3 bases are TGTGCCAGCAGTCCACAGGGGGGACCCTACGAGCACTACTTC. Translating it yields CASSPQGGPYEHYF.

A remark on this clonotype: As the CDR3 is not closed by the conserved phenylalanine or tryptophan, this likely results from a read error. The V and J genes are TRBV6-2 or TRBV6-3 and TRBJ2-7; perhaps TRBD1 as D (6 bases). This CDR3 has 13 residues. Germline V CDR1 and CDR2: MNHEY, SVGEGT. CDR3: CASDRPDSYKQYS. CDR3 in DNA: TGTGCCAGCGACCGGCCGGACAGCTACAAGCAGTACTCC.

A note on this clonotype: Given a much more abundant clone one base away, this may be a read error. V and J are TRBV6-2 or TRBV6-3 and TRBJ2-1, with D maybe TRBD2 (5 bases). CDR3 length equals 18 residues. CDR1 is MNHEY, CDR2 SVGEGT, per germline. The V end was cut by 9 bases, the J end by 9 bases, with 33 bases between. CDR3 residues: CARTYETMGSGLYGEQFF. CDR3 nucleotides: TGTGCCAGAACCTATGAGACTATGGGGTCAGGATTGTATGGTGAGCAGTTCTTC.